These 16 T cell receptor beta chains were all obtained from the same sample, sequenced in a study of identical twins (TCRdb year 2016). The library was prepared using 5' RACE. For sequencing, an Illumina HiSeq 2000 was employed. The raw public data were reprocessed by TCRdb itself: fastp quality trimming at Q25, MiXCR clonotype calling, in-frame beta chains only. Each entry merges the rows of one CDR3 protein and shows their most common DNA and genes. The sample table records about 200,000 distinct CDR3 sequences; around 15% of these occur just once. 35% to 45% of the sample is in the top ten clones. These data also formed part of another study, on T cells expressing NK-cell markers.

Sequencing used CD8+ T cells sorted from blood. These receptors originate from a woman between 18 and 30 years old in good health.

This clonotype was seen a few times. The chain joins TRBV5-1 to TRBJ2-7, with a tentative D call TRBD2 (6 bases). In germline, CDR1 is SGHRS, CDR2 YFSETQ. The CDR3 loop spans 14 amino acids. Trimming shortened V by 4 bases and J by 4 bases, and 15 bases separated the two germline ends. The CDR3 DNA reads TGCGCCAGCAGCCGCGGCGGGGATGGGTACGAGCAGTACTTC. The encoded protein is CASSRGGDGYEQYF.

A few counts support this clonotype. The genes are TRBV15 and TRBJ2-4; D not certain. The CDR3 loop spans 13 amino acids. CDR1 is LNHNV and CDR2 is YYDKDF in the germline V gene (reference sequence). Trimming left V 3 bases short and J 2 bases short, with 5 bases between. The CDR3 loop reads CATSRETKNIQYF. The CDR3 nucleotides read TGTGCCACCAGCAGGGAAACCAAAAACATTCAGTACTTC.

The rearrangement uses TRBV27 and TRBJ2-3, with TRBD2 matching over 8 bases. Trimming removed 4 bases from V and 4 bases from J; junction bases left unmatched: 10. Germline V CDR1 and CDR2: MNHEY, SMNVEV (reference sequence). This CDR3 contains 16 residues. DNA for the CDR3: TGTGCCAGCAGTTACTTCGCGGCGGGGGGTCCAGATACGCAGTATTTT. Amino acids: CASSYFAAGGPDTQYF.

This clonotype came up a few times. The DNA for the CDR3 is TGTGCCAGCAACCTGGGGGGGATTCAGGAAGGCTACACCTTC. Protein sequence: CASNLGGIQEGYTF. The chain combines TRBV9 with TRBJ1-2, with D possibly being TRBD1 (5 bases). The V gene lost 6 bases and the J gene lost 8 bases, with 20 bases spanning the gap. In germline, CDR1 is SGDLS, CDR2 YYNGEE. CDR3 length: 14 residues.

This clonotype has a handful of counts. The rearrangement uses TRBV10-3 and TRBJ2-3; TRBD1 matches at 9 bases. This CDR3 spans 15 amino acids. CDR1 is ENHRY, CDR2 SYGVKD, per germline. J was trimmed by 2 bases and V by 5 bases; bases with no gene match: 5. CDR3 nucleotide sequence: TGTGCCATCAGTCCGGGACAGGGACCCACAGATACGCAGTATTTT. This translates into CAISPGQGPTDTQYF.

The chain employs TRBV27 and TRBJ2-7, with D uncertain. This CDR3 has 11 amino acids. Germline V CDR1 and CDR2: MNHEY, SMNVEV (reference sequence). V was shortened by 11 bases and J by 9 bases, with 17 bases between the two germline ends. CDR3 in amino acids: CASRGPPGQYF. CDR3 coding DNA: TGTGCCTCCCGAGGACCCCCCGGGCAGTACTTC.

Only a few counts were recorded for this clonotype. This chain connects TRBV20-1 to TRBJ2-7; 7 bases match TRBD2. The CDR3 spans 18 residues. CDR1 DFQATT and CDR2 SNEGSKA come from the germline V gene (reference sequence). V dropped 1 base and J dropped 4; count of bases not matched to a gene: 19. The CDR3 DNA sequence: TGCAGTGCTAGAGCCCGCGGTATGAGCGGGGAAGGACCGTACGAGCAGTACTTC. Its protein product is CSARARGMSGEGPYEQYF.

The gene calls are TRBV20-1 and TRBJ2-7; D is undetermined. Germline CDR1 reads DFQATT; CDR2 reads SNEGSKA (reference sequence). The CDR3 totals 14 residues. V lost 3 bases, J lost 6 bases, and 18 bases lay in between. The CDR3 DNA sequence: TGCAGTGCTAGTTTGTCGTACCCGCCCCGCGAGCAGTACTTC. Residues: CSASLSYPPREQYF.

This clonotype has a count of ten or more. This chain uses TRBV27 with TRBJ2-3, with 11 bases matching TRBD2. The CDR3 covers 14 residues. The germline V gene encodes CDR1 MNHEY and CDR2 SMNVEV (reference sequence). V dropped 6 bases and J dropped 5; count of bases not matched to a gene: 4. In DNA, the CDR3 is TGTGCCAGCAGCCTTCTAGCGGGAGGAGATACGCAGTATTTT. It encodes CASSLLAGGDTQYF.

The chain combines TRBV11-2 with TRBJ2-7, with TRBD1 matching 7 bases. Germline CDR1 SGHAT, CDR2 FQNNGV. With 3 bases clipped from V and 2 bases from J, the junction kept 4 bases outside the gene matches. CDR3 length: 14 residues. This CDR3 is CASSLQGVPYEQYF. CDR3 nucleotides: TGTGCCAGCAGCTTGCAGGGGGTCCCCTACGAGCAGTACTTC. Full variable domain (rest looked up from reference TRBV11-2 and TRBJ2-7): EAGVAQSPRYKIIEKRQSVAFWCNPISGHATLYWYQQILGQGPKLLIQFQNNGVVDDSQLPKDRFSAERLKGVDSTLKIQPAKLEDSAVYLCASSLQGVPYEQYFGPGTRLTVT.

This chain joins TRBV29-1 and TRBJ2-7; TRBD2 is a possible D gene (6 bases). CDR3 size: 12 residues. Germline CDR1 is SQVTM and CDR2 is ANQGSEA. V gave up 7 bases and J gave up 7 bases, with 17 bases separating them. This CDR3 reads CSASDGSLEQYF. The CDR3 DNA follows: TGCAGCGCTAGCGACGGCTCTTTGGAGCAGTACTTC.

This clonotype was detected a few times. The DNA of the CDR3 is TGCGCCAGCAGCGCGGGACAGACGCATGGGGAGCAGTACTTC. Encoded protein: CASSAGQTHGEQYF. V is TRBV4-1 and J is TRBJ2-7; a weak D match, TRBD1 (7 bases). This CDR3 has 14 residues. The germline V and J ends were trimmed by 5 bases and 7 bases, with 18 bases remaining between them. Germline CDR1 MGHRA, CDR2 YSYEKL.

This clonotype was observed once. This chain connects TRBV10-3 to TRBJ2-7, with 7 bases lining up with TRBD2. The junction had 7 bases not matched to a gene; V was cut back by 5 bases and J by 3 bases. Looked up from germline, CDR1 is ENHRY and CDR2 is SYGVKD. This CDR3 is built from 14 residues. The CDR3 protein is CAISSVTGGYEQYF. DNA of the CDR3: TGTGCCATCAGTAGCGTGACGGGAGGCTACGAGCAGTACTTC.

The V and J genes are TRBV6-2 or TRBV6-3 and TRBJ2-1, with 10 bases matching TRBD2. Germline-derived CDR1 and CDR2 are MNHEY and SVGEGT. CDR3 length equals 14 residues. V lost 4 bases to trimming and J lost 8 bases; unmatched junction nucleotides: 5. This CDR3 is CASSFSGRVHEQFF. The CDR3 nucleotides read TGTGCCAGCAGTTTCAGCGGGAGGGTACATGAGCAGTTCTTC.

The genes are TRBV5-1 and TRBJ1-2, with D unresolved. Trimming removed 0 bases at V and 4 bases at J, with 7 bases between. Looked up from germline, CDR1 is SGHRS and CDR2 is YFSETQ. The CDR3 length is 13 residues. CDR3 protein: CASSLETVYGYTF. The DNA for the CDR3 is TGCGCCAGCAGCTTGGAAACGGTCTATGGCTACACCTTC. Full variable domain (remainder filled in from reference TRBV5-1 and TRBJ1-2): KAGVTQTPRYLIKTRGQQVTLSCSPISGHRSVSWYQQTPGQGLQFLFEYFSETQRNKGNFPGRFSGRQFSNSRSEMNVSTLELGDSALYLCASSLETVYGYTFGSGTRLTVV.

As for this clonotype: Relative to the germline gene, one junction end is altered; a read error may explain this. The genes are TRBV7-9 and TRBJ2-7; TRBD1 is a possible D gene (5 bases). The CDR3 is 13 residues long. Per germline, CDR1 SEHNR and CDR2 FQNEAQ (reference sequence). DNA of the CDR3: TGTGCCAGCAGCCCAGGGATCTCCAACGAGCAGTACTTC. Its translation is CASSPGISNEQYF.